Sequencing of this T cell receptor beta chain was carried out in a study of blood T cell repertoires in COVID-19. On the study more broadly: T cells, B-cell-depleted T cells, or PBMCs supplied cDNA or gDNA.

A word on this clone: Just one base apart from a much larger clone, this may be a read error.

The CDR3 loop spans 14 amino acids. Germline values: CDR1 SGHDN, CDR2 FVKESK. Between the trimmed V and J ends, which lost 4 bases and 0 bases, there was a span of 4 bases. Only in-frame clones appear in the TCRdb table, and some are missing; sequencing was by immunoSEQ multiplex PCR. The sample lists about 150,000 clones, about four fifths occurring once. The sequence came from a woman aged 80 or over with active or convalescent COVID-19. The sample comprised peripheral blood. J is TRBJ2-6 and V is TRBV14; D remains unclear. The CDR3 bases are TGTGCCAGCAGCCCCCACTCTGGGGCCAACGTCCTGACTTTC. Its translation: CASSPHSGANVLTF.